The 25 T cell receptor beta chains in this list originate from one sample, sequenced in a study of beta chain features in type 1 diabetes. Study outcomes and limitations: TCRB CDR3s from Type 1 diabetes patients were moderately but significantly shorter in all four CD4+ subsets.

The antigens of these receptors remain unknown. cDNA synthesis used the whole RNA isolate, giving expressed TCRB sequences. Some clones are missing from TCRdb's copy, which holds only in-frame ones; the method was immunoSEQ multiplex PCR. This table has a few hundred thousand clones, 9.5% to 10% appearing once. Material for sequencing was central memory CD4+ T cells from blood. The receptors here all came from a young man with type 1 diabetes.

This chain connects TRBV5-6 to TRBJ1-1, with D possibly TRBD1 on 5 matching bases. V lost 5 bases and J lost 10, with 15 bases in between. Per germline, CDR1 SGHDT and CDR2 YYEEEE. There are 12 residues in the CDR3. The CDR3 DNA sequence: TGTGCCAGCAGGCGTCAGGGCACCGGAGCTTTCTTT. The encoded protein is CASRRQGTGAFF.

A few counts support this clone. This chain uses TRBV9 with TRBJ1-4; no reliable D call. CDR1 and CDR2 (germline): SGDLS, YYNGEE. The CDR3 length is 13 residues. V lost 4 bases and J lost 8, with 12 bases in between. The DNA for the CDR3 is TGTGCCAGCAGCCGTCAGGAAGGCGAAAAACTGTTTTTT. Its translation is CASSRQEGEKLFF.

The chain has TRBV29-1 and TRBJ2-3; TRBD1 matches at 7 bases. The CDR3 consists of 15 residues. Germline lookup yields CDR1 SQVTM and CDR2 ANQGSEA. Trimming at V came to 7 bases and at J to 1 base, leaving 11 bases not matched to a gene. For the CDR3, the DNA is TGCAGCGCGCGAGGGGGCGTAACTGGCACAGATACGCAGTATTTT. Translating gives CSARGGVTGTDTQYF.

This clone was counted only a few times. The chain carries TRBV7-9 and TRBJ2-5; D uncertain. CDR3 length: 11 residues. Germline CDR1 reads SEHNR; CDR2 reads FQNEAQ (reference sequence). The V and J ends lost 7 bases and 5 bases respectively, with 8 bases between them. The CDR3 here is CASTQGETQYF. The DNA of the CDR3 is TGTGCCAGCACCCAAGGGGAGACCCAGTACTTC. Complete variable domain (other parts from reference TRBV7-9 and TRBJ2-5): DTGVSQNPRHKITKRGQNVTFRCDPISEHNRLYWYRQTLGQGPEFLTYFQNEAQLEKSRLLSDRFSAERPKGSFSTLEIQRTEQGDSAMYLCASTQGETQYFGPGTRLLVL.

Concerning this clone: Being one base from a much bigger clone, this may be a read error. The J gene is TRBJ2-1, the V gene TRBV4-3; 9 nucleotides align to TRBD1. The CDR3 runs 15 residues. CDR1 is LGHNA, CDR2 YSLEER, per germline. The J segment lost 6 bases and the V segment lost 5 bases, leaving 8 bases of the junction unmatched. The chain's CDR3 is CASSLGTGSLNEQFF. The CDR3 nucleotides read TGCGCCAGCAGCTTGGGGACAGGGTCACTCAATGAGCAGTTCTTC.

CDR3 bases: TGTGCCAGCAGCAAAGGCCATAGCAATCAGCCCCAGCATTTT. It translates to CASSKGHSNQPQHF. The chain is built from TRBV21-1 and TRBJ1-5. TRBV21-1 is deemed a pseudogene. The CDR3 is 14 amino acids.

This clone has just a few counts. The J gene is TRBJ2-3, the V gene TRBV7-9; 7 positions match TRBD2. This CDR3 has 15 amino acids. V lost 2 bases and J lost 2; bases outside the gene matches: 4. CDR1 and CDR2 from the germline V gene are SEHNR and FQNEAQ (reference sequence). CDR3 amino acids: CASSLIAGDTDTQYF. The CDR3 DNA reads TGTGCCAGCAGCTTAATCGCGGGAGACACAGATACGCAGTATTTT.

This clone was counted between two and nine times. Other DNA variants within this sample encode the same CDR3. V is TRBV9 and J is TRBJ1-1; 9 bases line up with TRBD1. V lost 2 bases and J lost 2; bases outside the gene matches: 1. Per germline, CDR1 SGDLS and CDR2 YYNGEE. The CDR3 loop spans 14 amino acids. CDR3 protein: CASSVGQGNTEAFF. In nucleotides, the CDR3 is TGTGCCAGCAGCGTGGGACAGGGAAACACTGAAGCTTTCTTT.

This clone was observed at least ten times. This rearrangement joins TRBV14 to TRBJ2-7, with TRBD2 as a possible D gene (5 bases). This CDR3 has 12 amino acids. In germline, CDR1 is SGHDN, CDR2 FVKESK. V dropped 4 bases and J dropped 7 bases, with 11 bases sitting between them. The DNA of the CDR3 is TGTGCCAGCAGCCCCGGACCGGGGGAGCAGTACTTC. Encoded protein: CASSPGPGEQYF. The whole variable domain, filled in from reference TRBV14 and TRBJ2-7, reads EAGVTQFPSHSVIEKGQTVTLRCDPISGHDNLYWYRRVMGKEIKFLLHFVKESKQDESGMPNNRFLAERTGGTYSTLKVQPAELEDSGVYFCASSPGPGEQYFGPGTRLTVT.

Comment on this clone: Other DNA sequences of this sample code for an identical CDR3. The chain has TRBV13 and TRBJ2-5; the D gene is possibly TRBD1 (6 bases). The germline V gene has CDR1 PRHDT and CDR2 FYEKMQ (reference sequence). This CDR3 is 15 amino acids long. The ends were cut back, 2 bases at V and 5 bases at J, with 15 bases in the middle. The CDR3 bases are TGTGCCAGCAGCTTAAGGGCAGGGGTTGGGGAGACCCAGTACTTC. This encodes CASSLRAGVGETQYF.

This clone was seen more than once but under ten times. The chain uses TRBV27 and TRBJ1-3, with unresolved D. V lost 8 bases and J lost 0, with 14 bases in between. Looked up from germline, CDR1 is MNHEY and CDR2 is SMNVEV (reference sequence). The CDR3 runs 15 residues. The CDR3 here is CASSPQKASGNTIYF. CDR3 nucleotides: TGTGCCAGCTCACCCCAAAAGGCCTCTGGAAACACCATATATTTT.

This clone occurred many times. V usage is TRBV10-1 and J usage is TRBJ2-5; the D call may be TRBD1 or TRBD2 (5 bases each). The CDR3 sequence is 12 residues long. The V gene lost 6 bases and the J gene lost 3 bases, with 8 bases spanning the gap. The germline gives CDR1 WNHNN, CDR2 SYGVQD (reference sequence). CDR3 bases: TGCGCCAGCAGGAGAGGGGAAGAGACCCAGTACTTC. This translates into CASRRGEETQYF.

This chain uses TRBV13 with TRBJ2-5; D ambiguous. CDR3 length: 12 amino acids. Trimming removed 3 bases from V and 4 bases from J, with 6 bases in between. CDR1 and CDR2 from the germline V gene are PRHDT and FYEKMQ (reference sequence). The chain's CDR3 is CASSFSPETQYF. DNA for the CDR3: TGTGCCAGCAGCTTCTCGCCAGAGACCCAGTACTTC. The full variable domain, rest sourced from reference TRBV13 and TRBJ2-5, is AAGVIQSPRHLIKEKRETATLKCYPIPRHDTVYWYQQGPGQDPQFLISFYEKMQSDKGSIPDRFSAQQFSDYHSELNMSSLELGDSALYFCASSFSPETQYFGPGTRLLVL.

This clone was detected a few times. The chain couples TRBV10-3 to TRBJ1-1, with TRBD1 as a possible D gene (5 bases). V lost 2 bases and J 1 base, leaving 11 bases between the germline ends. Germline CDR1 reads ENHRY; CDR2 reads SYGVKD. The CDR3 contains 15 residues. CDR3 amino acids: CAISEATVTNTEAFF. In DNA form, the CDR3 reads TGTGCCATCAGTGAGGCGACAGTTACGAACACTGAAGCTTTCTTT.

This clone occurred a few times. This chain connects TRBV9 to TRBJ1-1, with D hard to call. Trimming left V 6 bases short and J 0 bases short, with 9 bases between. The CDR3 runs 13 residues. Germline V gene data show CDR1 as SGDLS and CDR2 as YYNGEE. The CDR3 region has the DNA TGTGCCAGCACCCGGCTTCTGAACACTGAAGCTTTCTTT. It yields the protein CASTRLLNTEAFF.

The rearrangement links TRBV5-1 to TRBJ2-2, with D perhaps TRBD1 or TRBD2 (6 bases each). V was trimmed by 4 bases and J by 4 bases, leaving 20 bases between them. Germline-derived CDR1 and CDR2 are SGHRS and YFSETQ. This CDR3 is 17 amino acids long. In nucleotides, the CDR3 is TGCGCCAGCAGCGGCCACAGAAGGGGGGCGCGCACCGGGGAGCTGTTTTTT. This gives the protein CASSGHRRGARTGELFF.

This clone was recorded a few times. This sequence joins TRBV11-2 and TRBJ1-3; D unclear. Trimming removed 1 base at V and 0 bases at J, with 13 bases between. The CDR3 has 17 amino acids. Germline V lookup: CDR1 SGHAT, CDR2 FQNNGV. The CDR3 loop is CASSLAGMLTSGNTIYF. The CDR3 bases are TGTGCCAGCAGCTTAGCGGGGATGCTCACCTCTGGAAACACCATATATTTT.

About this clone: Other nucleotide sequences from this sample produce the same CDR3. This sequence joins TRBV18 and TRBJ2-7, with TRBD2 matching over 9 bases. The CDR3 contains 16 residues. Germline V gene lookup returns CDR1 KGHSH and CDR2 LQKENI. J was trimmed by 0 bases and V by 3 bases; bases with no gene match: 6. CDR3 in DNA: TGTGCCAGCTCACCTGCGACTAGCGGAAGCTCCTACGAGCAGTACTTC. Translating gives CASSPATSGSSYEQYF.

The chain recombines TRBV5-1 with TRBJ2-2; 8 nucleotides align to TRBD2. J gave up 1 base and V 0 bases, and 11 bases lay outside the gene matches. The CDR3 covers 19 residues. CDR1 and CDR2 (germline): SGHRS, YFSETQ. The DNA for the CDR3 is TGCGCCAGCAGCTTGGCCCGCGCGGGGGGTTCCCTGAACACCGGGGAGCTGTTTTTT. Amino acids: CASSLARAGGSLNTGELFF.

Ten or more counts support this clone. The chain is built from TRBV10-3 and TRBJ2-5; the D gene is possibly TRBD2 (6 bases). V dropped 11 bases and J dropped 5 bases, with 18 bases sitting between them. The CDR3 length is 13 residues. The germline V gene encodes CDR1 ENHRY and CDR2 SYGVKD. The CDR3 region has the DNA TGTGCCGCCCGGACTATTGGGGAGGAGACCCAGTACTTC. It codes for CAARTIGEETQYF.

The chain has TRBV5-4 and TRBJ1-1; D is unresolved. Per the germline V gene, CDR1 is SGHNT and CDR2 is YYREEE (reference sequence). The CDR3 is 12 residues long. V lost 0 bases and J lost 7, with 7 bases in between. CDR3 amino acids: CASSLDTFEAFF. DNA for the CDR3: TGTGCCAGCAGCTTGGACACCTTTGAAGCTTTCTTT.

This clone was counted only a few times. The chain joins TRBV6-1 to TRBJ2-7; 13 bases agree with TRBD2. Per germline, CDR1 MNHNS and CDR2 SASEGT. There are 15 residues in the CDR3. The J segment lost 6 bases and the V segment lost 10 bases, leaving 12 bases of the junction unmatched. The CDR3 DNA reads as TGTGCCACCAAGAAACTAGCGGGAGGGTTAAGCGAGCAGTACTTC. The encoded protein is CATKKLAGGLSEQYF.

This clone was seen more than once but under ten times. CDR3 DNA: TGTGCCATCAGTGCAGAAGGGGCGCTCACAGATACGCAGTATTTT. Amino acid sequence: CAISAEGALTDTQYF. The chain carries TRBV10-3 and TRBJ2-3; a possible D gene is TRBD1 (5 bases). Germline V gene data show CDR1 as ENHRY and CDR2 as SYGVKD. The length of the CDR3 is 15 residues. The ends were cut back, 4 bases at V and 2 bases at J, with 13 bases in the middle.

For this clone: At one end, the junction sequence differs from germline, possibly due to a read error. Written as DNA, the CDR3 is TGTGCCAGCAGTCCAAGCGACTACGAGCAGTACTTC. It codes for CASSPSDYEQYF. The V and J genes are TRBV10-3 and TRBJ2-7, with unresolved D. CDR1 ENHRY and CDR2 SYGVKD come from the germline V gene. The CDR3 spans 12 residues.

This clone was recorded a few times. V is TRBV19 and J is TRBJ2-1, with a tentative D call TRBD1 (6 bases). CDR1 is LNHDA, CDR2 SQIVND, per germline (reference sequence). V lost 7 bases, J lost 2 bases, and 15 bases lay in between. The CDR3 covers 15 residues. The CDR3 loop is CASNRGGAAYNEQFF. CDR3 nucleotide sequence: TGTGCCAGTAATCGAGGGGGAGCTGCCTACAATGAGCAGTTCTTC.